These 13 T cell receptor beta chains were sequenced from one sample in a study of OX40 agonist ivuxolimab in advanced cancers. Data came from immunoSEQ multiplex PCR; TCRdb stores just in-frame clones and leaves some out. The data hold under 100,000 clones, with nearly 90% observed a single time. This specimen was CD4+ or CD8+ T cells sorted from blood, taken in a trial of the OX40 agonist ivuxolimab. These receptors were obtained from an adult with an advanced solid tumor such as melanoma, head and neck, liver or kidney cancer.

The CDR3 here is CASSLNGEIYEQYF. CDR3 bases: TGCGCCAGCAGCTTGAATGGGGAAATCTACGAGCAGTACTTC. The J gene is TRBJ2-7, the V gene TRBV5-1; D unclear. Trimming removed 1 base at V and 3 bases at J, with 11 bases between. The germline gives CDR1 SGHRS, CDR2 YFSETQ. The CDR3 extends over 14 amino acids.

V and J are TRBV5-1 and TRBJ2-1; 16 positions match TRBD2. The V gene's germline CDR1 is SGHRS and CDR2 YFSETQ. The CDR3 totals 16 residues. Unmatched junction bases numbered 5, after V lost 4 bases and J lost 7 bases. The CDR3 here is CASSRTGLAGGNEQFF. The CDR3 nucleotides read TGCGCCAGCAGCCGGACGGGACTAGCGGGAGGGAATGAGCAGTTCTTC.

This clone was seen once. The gene calls are TRBV28 and TRBJ2-2; D possibly corresponds to TRBD2 (5 bases). The V gene's germline CDR1 is MDHEN and CDR2 SYDVKM. The CDR3 contains 15 residues. Trimming pared 2 bases from V and 2 bases from J, leaving 9 bases between. For the CDR3, the DNA is TGTGCCAGCAGTTTAGTGAGGGCTAACACCGGGGAGCTGTTTTTT. Protein: CASSLVRANTGELFF.

The chain has TRBV28 and TRBJ1-1; D might be TRBD1 (6 bases). Trimming removed 5 bases at V and 4 bases at J, with 14 bases between. This CDR3 contains 14 residues. CDR1 is MDHEN, CDR2 SYDVKM, per germline. The CDR3 loop reads CASSRGGTVTEAFF. For the CDR3, the DNA is TGTGCCAGCAGTCGAGGGGGGACCGTCACTGAAGCTTTCTTT.

The CDR3 nucleotides are TGCGCCAGCAGCTTGGGTCGGGGAGGCGCTGAAGCTTTCTTT. Its translation: CASSLGRGGAEAFF. The J gene is TRBJ1-1, the V gene TRBV5-1; D gene unclear. Germline assignment: CDR1 SGHRS and CDR2 YFSETQ. The CDR3 loop spans 14 amino acids. With 0 bases removed from V and 6 bases from J, the gap between germline ends came to 12 bases.

The rearrangement uses TRBV7-9 and TRBJ1-2; 8 bases agree with TRBD1. Per the germline V gene, CDR1 is SEHNR and CDR2 is FQNEAQ (reference sequence). Losses at the gene ends were 5 bases for V and 4 bases for J; bases not matched to a gene: 3. CDR3 length equals 13 residues. The CDR3 DNA follows: TGTGCCAGCAGCCTCGGACAGGGCTATGGCTACACCTTC. Protein: CASSLGQGYGYTF.

The rearrangement uses TRBV7-9 and TRBJ1-1; a weak D match, TRBD1 (5 bases). The CDR3 consists of 13 residues. With 4 bases removed from V and 7 bases from J, the gap between germline ends came to 13 bases. Germline V gene sequence: CDR1 SEHNR, CDR2 FQNEAQ (reference sequence). Here the CDR3 DNA reads TGTGCCAGCAGCTATATTCGGGGCAATGAAGCTTTCTTT. Translation gives CASSYIRGNEAFF.

The CDR3 DNA sequence: TGTGCCAGCAGCTTAGTCGCCAGCCAAGAGACCCAGTACTTC. It encodes CASSLVASQETQYF. This chain uses TRBV7-2 with TRBJ2-5; D unresolved. There are 14 residues in the CDR3. V gave up 1 base and J gave up 1 base, with 7 bases separating them. The germline V gene encodes CDR1 SGHTA and CDR2 FQGNSA.

The chain has TRBV5-1 and TRBJ2-6, with D maybe TRBD1 (5 bases). The CDR3 spans 17 residues. The V end was cut by 4 bases, the J end by 0 bases, with 14 bases between. Germline V lookup: CDR1 SGHRS, CDR2 YFSETQ. The DNA of the CDR3 is TGCGCCAGCAGCCCGATAAGGGGTAGCTCTGGGGCCAACGTCCTGACTTTC. Residues: CASSPIRGSSGANVLTF.

The CDR3: CASSRDTQETQYF. Here the CDR3 DNA reads TGTGCCAGCAGCCGGGACACCCAAGAGACCCAGTACTTC. The rearrangement uses TRBV7-9 and TRBJ2-5; D possibly corresponds to TRBD1 (6 bases). V lost 5 bases and J 1 base, leaving 8 bases between the germline ends. The CDR3 contains 13 residues. Looked up from germline, CDR1 is SEHNR and CDR2 is FQNEAQ (reference sequence).

This rearrangement joins TRBV11-2 to TRBJ2-3; 12 bases agree with TRBD1. CDR3 size: 15 residues. V was pared by 8 bases and J by 6 bases, with 9 bases of the junction left unmatched. Germline CDR1 and CDR2: SGHAT and FQNNGV. Here the CDR3 DNA reads TGTGCCAGCGGGGGACAGGGGGCGGGGTTGGATACGCAGTATTTT. Translation gives CASGGQGAGLDTQYF.

This clone was picked up one time. The chain employs TRBV19 and TRBJ2-7; D unclear. V was trimmed by 9 bases and J by 3 bases, leaving 12 bases between them. CDR1 LNHDA and CDR2 SQIVND come from the germline V gene (reference sequence). CDR3 length equals 12 residues. The CDR3 here is CASPPRRYEQYF. The CDR3 DNA is TGTGCCAGCCCGCCTCGCCGCTACGAGCAGTACTTC.

This clone was detected once. The J gene is TRBJ1-2, the V gene TRBV30, with no clear D. This CDR3 is 13 amino acids long. CDR1 GTSNPN and CDR2 SVGIG come from the germline V gene (reference sequence). V was cut by 1 base and J by 7 bases, with 13 bases left in between. The CDR3 coding sequence is TGTGCCTGGAGTGGGCTTCAAGAGGGTGGCTACACCTTC. It translates to CAWSGLQEGGYTF.